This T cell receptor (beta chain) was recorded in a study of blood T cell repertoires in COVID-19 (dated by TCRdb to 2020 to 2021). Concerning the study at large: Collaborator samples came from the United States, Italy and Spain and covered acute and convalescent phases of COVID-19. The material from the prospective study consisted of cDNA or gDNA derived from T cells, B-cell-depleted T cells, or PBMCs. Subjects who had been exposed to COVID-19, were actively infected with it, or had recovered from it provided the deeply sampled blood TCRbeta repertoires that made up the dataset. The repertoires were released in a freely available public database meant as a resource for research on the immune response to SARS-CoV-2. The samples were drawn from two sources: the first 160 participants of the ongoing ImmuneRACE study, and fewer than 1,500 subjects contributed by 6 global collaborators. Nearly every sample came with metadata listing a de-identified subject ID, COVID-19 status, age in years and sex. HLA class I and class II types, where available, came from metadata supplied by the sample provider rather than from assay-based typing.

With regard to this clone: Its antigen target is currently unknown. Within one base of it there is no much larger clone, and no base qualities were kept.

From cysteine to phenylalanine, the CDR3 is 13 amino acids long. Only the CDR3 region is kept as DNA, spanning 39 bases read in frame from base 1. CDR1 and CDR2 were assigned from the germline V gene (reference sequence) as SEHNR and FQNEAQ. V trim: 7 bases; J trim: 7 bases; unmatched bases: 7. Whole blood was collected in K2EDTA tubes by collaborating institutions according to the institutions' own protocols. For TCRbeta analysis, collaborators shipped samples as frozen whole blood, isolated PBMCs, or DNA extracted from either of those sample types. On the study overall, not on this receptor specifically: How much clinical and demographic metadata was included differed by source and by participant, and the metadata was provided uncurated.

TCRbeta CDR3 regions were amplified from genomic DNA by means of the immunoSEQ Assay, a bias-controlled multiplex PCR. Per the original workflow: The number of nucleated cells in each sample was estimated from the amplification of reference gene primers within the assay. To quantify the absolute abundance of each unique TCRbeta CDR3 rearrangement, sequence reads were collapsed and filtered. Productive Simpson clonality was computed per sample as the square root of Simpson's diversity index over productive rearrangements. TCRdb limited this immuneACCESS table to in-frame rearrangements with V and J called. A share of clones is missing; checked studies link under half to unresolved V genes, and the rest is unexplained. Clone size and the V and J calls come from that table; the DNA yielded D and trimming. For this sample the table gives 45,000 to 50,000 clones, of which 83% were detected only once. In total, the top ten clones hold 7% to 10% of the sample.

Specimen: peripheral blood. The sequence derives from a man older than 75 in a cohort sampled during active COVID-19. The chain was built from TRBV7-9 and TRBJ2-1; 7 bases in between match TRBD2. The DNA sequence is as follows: TGTGCCAGCATATTGGGGGGGAATAATGAGCAGTTCTTC. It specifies CASILGGNNEQFF.